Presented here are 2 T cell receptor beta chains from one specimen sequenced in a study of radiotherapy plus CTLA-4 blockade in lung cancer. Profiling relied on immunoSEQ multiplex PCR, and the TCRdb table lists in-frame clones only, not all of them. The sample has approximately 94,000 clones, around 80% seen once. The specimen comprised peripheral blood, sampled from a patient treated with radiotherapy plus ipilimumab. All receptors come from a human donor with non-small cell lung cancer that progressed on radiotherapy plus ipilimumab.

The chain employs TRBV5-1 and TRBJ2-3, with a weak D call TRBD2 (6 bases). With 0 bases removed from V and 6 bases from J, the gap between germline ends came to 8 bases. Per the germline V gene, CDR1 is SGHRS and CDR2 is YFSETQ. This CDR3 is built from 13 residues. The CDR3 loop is CASSLAGVDTQYF. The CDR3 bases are TGCGCCAGCAGCTTGGCGGGGGTGGATACGCAGTATTTT.

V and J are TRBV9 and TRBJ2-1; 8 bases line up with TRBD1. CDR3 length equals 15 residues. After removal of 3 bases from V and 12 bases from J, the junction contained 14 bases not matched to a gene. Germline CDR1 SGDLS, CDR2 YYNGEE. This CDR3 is CASSEGPGQERPQFF. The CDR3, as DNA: TGTGCCAGCAGCGAAGGCCCGGGACAGGAACGTCCGCAGTTCTTC.